What follows is one T cell receptor beta chain and its context. Its antigen is still unknown. Generated by immunoSEQ multiplex PCR, the TCRdb table keeps only in-frame clones and is missing some. The profile shows around 53,000 clones, around four fifths of them singletons. These data originate in a study of memory CD4+ T cells and cytomegalovirus serostatus. Study-wide findings and caveats: Repertoires predicted CMV serostatus with median bootstrapped AUC of approximately 0.94. CD4+ memory repertoires contained about 40% of the roughly 160 reported CMV TCRbeta sequences.

Single viable CD3+CD4+CD8-CD45RO+ cells were sorted as the memory CD4+ T cells. Material for sequencing was memory CD4+ T cells from blood. This clonotype was obtained from an adult in good health and CMV-seropositive.

Here the CDR3 reads CASGSWGTVEQYF. The CDR3 region has the DNA TGTGCCAGCGGGTCATGGGGCACCGTCGAGCAGTACTTC. The genes are TRBV27 and TRBJ2-7; TRBD1 is a possible D gene (5 bases). Germline CDR1 is MNHEY and CDR2 is SMNVEV (reference sequence). The CDR3 has 13 amino acids. The V gene lost 8 bases and the J gene lost 6 bases, with 17 bases spanning the gap.